Sequencing of this TCR beta chain was carried out in a study of post-analysis software for immune sequencing data. General study results and limits: For normalized Chao1 diversity, multiple sclerosis patients scored significantly lower than controls did. Five or six TRBV segments, TRBV5-6, TRBV5-1 and TRBV20-1 among them, were found more frequent in patients than controls.

Libraries were made from TCR beta cDNA, and they carried unique molecular identifiers. Via MiXCR, TCRdb re-called the PCR reads, giving one row per CDR3 protein. The table shows 700,000 to 800,000 distinct CDR3 sequences, with 25% to 30% occurring only once. CDR1 and CDR2 (germline): KGHDR, SFDVKD. V dropped 3 bases and J dropped 3 bases, with 10 bases sitting between them. This CDR3 spans 14 amino acids. Note on this clonotype: What it recognizes is unknown.

The receptor comes from a girl aged 5-17 years with multiple sclerosis. The sample taken for sequencing was blood. The chain recombines TRBV24-1 with TRBJ1-2; D is uncertain. CDR3 bases: TGTGCCACCAGTGATGAAGGAAGGCACTATGGCTACACCTTC. Residues: CATSDEGRHYGYTF.